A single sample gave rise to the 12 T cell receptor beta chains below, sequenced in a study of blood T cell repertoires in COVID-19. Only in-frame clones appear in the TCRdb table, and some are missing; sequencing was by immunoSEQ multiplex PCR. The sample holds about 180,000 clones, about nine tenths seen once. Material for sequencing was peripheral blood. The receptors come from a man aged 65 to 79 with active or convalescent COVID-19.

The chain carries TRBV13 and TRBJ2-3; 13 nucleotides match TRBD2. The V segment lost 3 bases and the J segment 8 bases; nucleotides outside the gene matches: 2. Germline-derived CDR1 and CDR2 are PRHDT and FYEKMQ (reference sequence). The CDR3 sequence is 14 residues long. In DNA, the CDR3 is TGTGCCAGCAGCTTCGGACTAGCGGGGGTTACGCAGTATTTT. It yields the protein CASSFGLAGVTQYF.

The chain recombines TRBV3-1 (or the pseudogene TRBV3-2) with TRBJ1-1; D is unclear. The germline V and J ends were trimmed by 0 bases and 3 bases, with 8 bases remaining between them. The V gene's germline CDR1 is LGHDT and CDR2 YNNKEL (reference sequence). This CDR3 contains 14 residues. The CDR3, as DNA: TGTGCCAGCAGCCAAGAATCGTACTACACTGAAGCTTTCTTT. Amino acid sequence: CASSQESYYTEAFF.

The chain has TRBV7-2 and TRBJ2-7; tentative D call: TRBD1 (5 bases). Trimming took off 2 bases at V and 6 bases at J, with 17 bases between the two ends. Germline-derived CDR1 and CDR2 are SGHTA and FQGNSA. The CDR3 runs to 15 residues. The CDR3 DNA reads TGTGCCAGCAGCTTAAAGGTGGTTCAGGGTTCCGAGCAGTACTTC. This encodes CASSLKVVQGSEQYF.

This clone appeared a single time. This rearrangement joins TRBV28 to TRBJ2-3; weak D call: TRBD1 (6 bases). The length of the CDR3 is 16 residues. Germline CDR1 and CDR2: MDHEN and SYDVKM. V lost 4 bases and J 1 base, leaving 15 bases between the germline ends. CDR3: CASSSEQGSRTDTQYF. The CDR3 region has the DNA TGTGCCAGCAGTTCCGAACAGGGTTCGCGCACAGATACGCAGTATTTT.

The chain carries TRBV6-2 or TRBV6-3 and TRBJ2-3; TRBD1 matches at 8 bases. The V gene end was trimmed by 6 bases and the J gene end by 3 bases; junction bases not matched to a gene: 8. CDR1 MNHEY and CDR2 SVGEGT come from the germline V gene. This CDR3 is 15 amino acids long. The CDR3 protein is CASSLPTGGTDTQYF. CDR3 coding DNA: TGTGCCAGCAGCCTACCCACAGGGGGGACAGATACGCAGTATTTT.

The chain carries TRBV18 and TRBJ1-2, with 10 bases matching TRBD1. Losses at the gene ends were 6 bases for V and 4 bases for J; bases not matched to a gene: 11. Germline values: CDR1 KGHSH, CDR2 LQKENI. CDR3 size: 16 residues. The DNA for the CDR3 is TGTGCCAGCTCCCCTCTAGGGACAGGGGATGGCTATGGCTACACCTTC. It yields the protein CASSPLGTGDGYGYTF.

The CDR3 here is CAWSHSPGQGTYEQYF. CDR3 coding DNA: TGTGCCTGGAGTCACTCCCCGGGACAGGGTACCTACGAGCAGTACTTC. The chain is built from TRBV30 and TRBJ2-7; 9 bases are shared with TRBD1. CDR1 is GTSNPN and CDR2 is SVGIG in the germline V gene (reference sequence). Trimming took 2 bases from V and 2 from J; bases not matched to a gene: 10. CDR3 length: 16 residues.

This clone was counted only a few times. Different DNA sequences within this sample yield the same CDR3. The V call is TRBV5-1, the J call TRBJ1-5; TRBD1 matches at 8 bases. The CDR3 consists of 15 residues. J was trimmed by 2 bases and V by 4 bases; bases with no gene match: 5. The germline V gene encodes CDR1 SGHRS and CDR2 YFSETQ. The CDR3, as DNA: TGCGCCAGCAGCACCACAGGGGGAGGCAATCAGCCCCAGCATTTT. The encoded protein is CASSTTGGGNQPQHF.

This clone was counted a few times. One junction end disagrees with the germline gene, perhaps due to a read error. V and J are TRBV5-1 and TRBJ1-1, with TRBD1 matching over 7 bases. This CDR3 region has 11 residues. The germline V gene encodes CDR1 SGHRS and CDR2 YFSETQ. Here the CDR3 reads CASSLGDRPAF. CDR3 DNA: TGCGCCAGCAGCTTGGGGGACAGACCAGCCTTT.

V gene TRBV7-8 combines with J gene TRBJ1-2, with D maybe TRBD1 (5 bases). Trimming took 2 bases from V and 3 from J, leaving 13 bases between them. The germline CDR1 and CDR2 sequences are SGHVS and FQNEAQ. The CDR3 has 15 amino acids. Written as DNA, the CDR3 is TGTGCCAGCAGCTTAATAGGCAGGGAGGACTATGGCTACACCTTC. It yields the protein CASSLIGREDYGYTF.

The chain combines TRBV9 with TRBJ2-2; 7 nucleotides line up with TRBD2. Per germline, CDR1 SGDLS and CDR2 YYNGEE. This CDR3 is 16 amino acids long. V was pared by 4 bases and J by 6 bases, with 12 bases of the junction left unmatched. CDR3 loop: CASSPRGEGRAGELFF. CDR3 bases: TGTGCCAGCAGCCCCCGGGGGGAGGGAAGGGCCGGGGAGCTGTTTTTT.

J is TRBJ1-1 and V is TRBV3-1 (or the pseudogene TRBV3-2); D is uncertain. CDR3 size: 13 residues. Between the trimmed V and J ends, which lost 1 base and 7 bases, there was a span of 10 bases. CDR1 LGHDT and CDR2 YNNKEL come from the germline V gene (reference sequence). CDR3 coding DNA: TGTGCCAGCAGCCAAGTCTCGGGAATTGAAGCTTTCTTT. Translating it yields CASSQVSGIEAFF.